This T cell receptor (beta chain) was obtained from a study of cytomegalovirus exposure and HLA in healthy donors (dated by TCRdb to about 2017). Turning to the overall study: An earlier analysis of approximately 600 of the donors reported approximately 290 Gb of sequence data and 117 million unique TCR beta sequences from about 200 million T cells. An early release that covered fewer than 750 HLA-typed donors contained about 300 gigabases of sequencing data and 70 million to 100 million unique TCR sequences. The genetic ancestry cluster associated with self-reported Caucasian donors included 80% to 90% of the approximately 430 genotyped donors. The study aimed to test whether signatures of past pathogen exposure could be identified by cataloging public T cell receptors. Using immunosequencing, the study profiled T cell repertoires from around 670 subjects and related those repertoires to cytomegalovirus serostatus. Besides the first cohort of some 670 subjects, a separate validation cohort made up of over 95 different subjects was used. To predict cytomegalovirus infection status, the study combined high-throughput TCR immunosequencing, statistical association of individual TCRs with disease status, and machine learning. A later analysis re-analyzed previously published TCR beta repertoires from 550 to 700 donors and added high-resolution HLA genotyping to study TCR occurrence patterns. Rather than drawing on any new phenotypic data, the later analysis identified candidate immune exposures from TCR beta sequences and the way those sequences occurred across donors. To decide whether each TCR beta V gene segment behaved as functional or pseudogenic, an earlier analysis of approximately 620 of the donors relied on high-throughput TCR beta sequencing. Donor age, sex, ethnicity and CMV serostatus were compiled together with the repertoire data. A later genetic analysis used genome-wide SNP genotypes for about 60% of the roughly 700 donors, treating that subset as a discovery cohort. All discovery cohort repertoires had been generated using a single sequencing platform. Class I and class II HLA loci were covered by the typing at four-digit resolution. Typing coverage differed by locus: A, B, C, DRB1 and DQB1 were typed in roughly 620-640 donors, DQA1 in 500 to 550, DPA1 in approximately 600, and DPB1 in approximately 450. Because of strong linkage in the cohort, five DR-DQ haplotypes were treated as single units for association and clustering. Among under 450 genotyped donors of the cohort, an average of roughly 240,000 unique TCR beta nucleotide sequences were sequenced per donor, around 18% of them non-productive.

From the cysteine through the phenylalanine, the CDR3 covers 16 amino acids. CDR3 DNA is the only sequence kept; it has 48 bases, read in frame from the first base. V loses 1 base, J loses 1 base, and the germline ends lie 12 bases apart. CDR1 is given as MNHEY and CDR2 as SMNVEV, both from the germline V gene (reference sequence). A remark on this clone: This clone's antigen is unknown. The record has no base qualities; no much larger clone is one base away.

The protocol used for the library was the immunoSEQ multiplex PCR assay. A mixture of 60 forward primers for TCR Vbeta segments and 13 reverse primers for TCR Jbeta segments was used in the multiplex PCR. A multiplex PCR assay on genomic DNA amplified the CDR3 region of rearranged TCR beta genes. On the Illumina HiSeq System, the amplified TCR beta libraries were sequenced as 87-base-pair reads. In the authors' own workflow: Across the 670 or so repertoires, a later analysis counted tens of millions of unique TCR beta chains, roughly 11 million of which were shared by at least two donors. To remove PCR and sequencing errors, raw reads were error-corrected and collapsed into unique sequences using a nearest-neighbor algorithm that merged closely related sequences. CDR3 sequences were aligned to IMGT reference sequences to assign V, D and J gene segments. For a sequence to be retained, at least a six-nucleotide match to both a V gene segment and a J gene segment was required. A rearrangement was called productive if the CDR3 had no stop codons and remained in frame with V and J, and every other rearrangement was called non-productive. Following IMGT convention, CDR3 was defined as the stretch from the second conserved V-encoded cysteine to the conserved J-encoded phenylalanine. Sequences without an unambiguous match to a single V gene segment were excluded from the earlier analysis of 450 to 650 of the donors. In an earlier analysis of a few hundred of the donors, V segments were called functional above 56.7% productive rearrangements and were called segregating when the between-donor standard deviation exceeded 5%. To diagnose cytomegalovirus status from the catalog of TCR beta chain sequences, a statistical classification framework was built. A later analysis assigned V and J genes by comparing TCR nucleotide sequences with IMGT/GENE-DB human TR gene sequences. In a later analysis, CDR3 sequences and most-parsimonious VDJ recombination scenarios were assigned using the TCRdist pipeline. In a later analysis, each TCR beta chain was defined by its CDR3 amino acid sequence together with its V-gene family, and reads without a unique V-gene family were excluded. As a way to deal with suspected cross-contamination and a sequencing artifact, a later analysis dropped 450 to 600 nucleotide sequences that were highly shared and had low generation probability. In a later analysis, a clonal expansion index was calculated for each public chain from normalized within-repertoire ranks of inferred template counts. Generation probabilities in a later analysis came from a VDJ recombination model fitted to out-of-frame rearrangements, and those results were checked against IGoR. Hypergeometric tests were used in a later analysis to score TCR-TCR, TCR-HLA and TCR-CMV co-occurrence, with a repertoire-size bias correction applied to the TCR pairs. A later analysis estimated false discovery rates by permuting HLA or CMV assignments 20 times. In a later analysis, co-occurring TCRs were grouped with DBSCAN, and TCRdist sequence similarity was added when clustering was performed within HLA-allele-positive subsets. Repertoires with fewer than 30,000 or more than 120,000 public chains were left out of co-occurrence clustering, as were a handful of repertoires with anomalous nucleotide sharing. The table comes from immuneACCESS by way of TCRdb, which keeps in-frame sequences with V and J called. Part of the clones is missing from these tables; in studies checked, under half for an unresolved V gene and the rest for unknown reasons. The V and J calls and clone size were taken over from that table, and D and trimming were inferred from the DNA. This sample comprises 75,000 to 100,000 clones, 75% to 85% of them detected only once. The top ten constitute approximately 11% of the sample.

The cohort consisted of 666 healthy bone marrow donors. All cohort members were sampled while nominally healthy, although unrecorded immune exposures were likely present. The donor was CMV seropositive and belonged to the group of 250 to 300 seropositive cohort members. Every donor gave a peripheral blood sample, and the peripheral blood mononuclear cells from that sample were used for TCR beta sequencing. The Qiagen DNeasy Blood Extraction Kit was used to extract genomic DNA from the blood cell samples. Broad study findings and their caveats: In both the original and validation cohorts, the classifier was reported to diagnose cytomegalovirus status with high specificity and sensitivity. In a later analysis, several top co-occurrence clusters were reported to appear linked to parvovirus B19, influenza, CMV and Epstein-Barr virus. The only immune exposure information available for the cohort was CMV serostatus. Some IMGT-functional V segments, including TRBV6-2 and TRBV6-3, could not be told apart with the 87-base-pair reads, so those segments were excluded. Compared with equally common non-associated chains, HLA-associated TCR beta chains in a later analysis were more clonally expanded and had lower generation probabilities. The sequencing pipeline was judged likely to have produced a cluster of highly shared sequence variants as a technical artifact. A total of around 150 TCR beta chains were listed by the study as associated with cytomegalovirus. In vitro tests confirmed that a few of the cytomegalovirus-associated TCR beta chains recognize cytomegalovirus antigens. V-gene and J-gene trimming of TCR beta chains was associated with a missense DCLRE1C variant in a later genetic analysis, and the association was replicated in an independent cohort. When HLA alleles, especially DR and DQ, strongly co-occurred, attributing TCR associations to individual alleles was difficult. Because HLA typing was missing for some donors at each locus, association tests included only the typed subset. Sequencing depth was assumed to be roughly uniform across donors in the presence/absence analyses, though that assumption may not hold. According to a later analysis, most CMV-associated TCR beta chains appeared to be HLA-restricted, and the HLA associations seemed to be driven largely by CMV exposure. In this cohort, only TCR beta chains were sequenced, and detectable features were limited by the absence of alpha or paired-chain data. Because counts were too low, roughly 16 rarely observed V segments, including chromosome 9 orphons, were left out of the earlier analysis of over 550 of the donors. According to a later analysis, TCR association rates differed among HLA loci, with DRB1 alleles showing the most associated TCRs and HLA-C alleles showing the fewest. Across donors, most TCR sequences were observed very rarely, whereas some public TCRs were present in many individuals. In a later analysis, around 17,000 TCR beta sequences were associated with specific HLA alleles at a false discovery rate of 0.05. The authors suggested that the approach could potentially be generalized to other disease states and immunological phenotypes. A further reported finding was that TCR beta sequences accurately predicted the HLA-A and HLA-B alleles for most subjects in the first cohort. Correlated functional status among segregating V segments might reflect linkage disequilibrium, but an unknown experimental factor could not be ruled out. Compared with the roughly 670-donor mean, donors in an Asian-associated ancestry cluster had fewer N-insertions in productive TCRs, according to a later genetic analysis. Broadly in line with IMGT annotations, most TCR beta V segments showed up in productive rearrangements about 90% or about 30% of the time in an earlier analysis of some 590 of the donors.

The sequence came from a man aged 18 to 29 in good health and CMV-seropositive. Material for sequencing was PBMCs. The V gene is TRBV27 and the J gene is TRBJ2-3, with TRBD2 as a weak D call on 6 bases. At the DNA level, the sequence is TGTGCCAGCAGTTTATATACGGTAGCGGGCACAGATACGCAGTATTTT. Its coded protein is CASSLYTVAGTDTQYF.